This T cell receptor beta chain was captured in a study of immune characterization of retroperitoneal liposarcoma. MiXCR, run by TCRdb on the PCR reads, gives a single entry per CDR3 protein. Of about 10,000 distinct CDR3 sequences in the sample, approximately 35% were seen once. Germline CDR1 and CDR2: SGHTA and FQGNSA. CDR3 length: 15 amino acids. Trimming took 4 bases from V and 6 from J; bases not matched to a gene: 10. Sequenced input: tumor tissue. This sequence joins TRBV7-2 and TRBJ2-3; TRBD2 agrees at 7 bases. The sequence was obtained from a male donor with retroperitoneal liposarcoma. Here the CDR3 reads CASSSLPTSVDTQYF. The CDR3 coding sequence is TGTGCCAGCAGCTCGCTCCCCACTAGCGTTGATACGCAGTATTTT.